These 14 T cell receptor beta chains share one sample of origin, sequenced in a study of spatial heterogeneity in lung cancer. Time point defined: blood at routine non-recurrence follow-up after resection. Unsorted whole RNA of tumor, nontumor lung or frozen PBMC was sequenced. TCRdb recomputed calls from the 5' RACE reads with MiXCR, one row per CDR3 protein. The data hold about 120,000 distinct CDR3 sequences, with 10% to 15% observed a single time. Sequences were derived from PBMCs, sampled at follow-up. Receptors were obtained from a male donor with early-stage non-small cell lung cancer.

This rearrangement joins TRBV4-2 to TRBJ1-6; TRBD1 is a possible D gene (6 bases). The CDR3 totals 16 residues. Trimming left V 0 bases short and J 10 bases short, with 16 bases between. Germline V lookup: CDR1 LGHNA, CDR2 YNFKEQ. In DNA form, the CDR3 reads TGTGCCAGCAGCCAAGAGGGAGGGGGGCTACGGTCACCCCTCCACTTT. The encoded protein is CASSQEGGGLRSPLHF.

This chain joins TRBV4-1 and TRBJ2-3; TRBD2 matches at 15 bases. The V and J ends lost 4 bases and 4 bases, in that order; junction bases with no gene match: 9. Germline V gene data show CDR1 as MGHRA and CDR2 as YSYEKL. CDR3 length: 18 amino acids. The CDR3 sequence is CASSRGLAGGPRADTQYF. The CDR3 DNA follows: TGCGCCAGCAGCCGAGGACTAGCGGGGGGGCCTAGGGCAGATACGCAGTATTTT.

V gene TRBV28 combines with J gene TRBJ2-5, with TRBD2 identical over 10 bases. The CDR3 contains 15 residues. Germline V lookup: CDR1 MDHEN, CDR2 SYDVKM. V shed 5 bases, J shed 4 bases, and the junction held 7 bases outside the gene matches. Here the CDR3 DNA reads TGTGCCAGCAGTCCCGTAAGCGGGGGGGGAGAGACCCAGTACTTC. Translation: CASSPVSGGGETQYF.

This clonotype was seen many times. The genes are TRBV5-1 and TRBJ1-5; the match to TRBD1 covers 7 bases. The CDR3 length is 14 residues. Germline lookup yields CDR1 SGHRS and CDR2 YFSETQ. After removal of 4 bases from V and 4 bases from J, the junction contained 5 bases not matched to a gene. The CDR3 spells CASSVTGLNQPQHF. Written as DNA, the CDR3 is TGCGCCAGCAGCGTGACAGGGTTGAATCAGCCCCAGCATTTT.

This clonotype showed up just a few times. CDR3 sequence: CATSEAGGLYNEQFF. CDR3 in DNA: TGTGCCACCAGTGAGGCGGGGGGGCTCTACAATGAGCAGTTCTTC. The V and J genes are TRBV24-1 and TRBJ2-1; 9 nucleotides line up with TRBD2. CDR1 is KGHDR, CDR2 SFDVKD, per germline. This CDR3 has 15 amino acids. The V and J ends lost 4 bases and 3 bases, in that order; junction bases with no gene match: 3.

This clonotype has just a few counts. The rearrangement links TRBV6-1 to TRBJ1-4, with D maybe TRBD1 (5 bases). CDR1 and CDR2 (germline): MNHNS, SASEGT. The germline V and J ends were trimmed by 5 bases and 0 bases, with 13 bases remaining between them. This CDR3 contains 16 residues. The CDR3, as DNA: TGTGCCAGCAGTTCCTGGAGAGGGGCAACTAATGAAAAACTGTTTTTT. Amino acids: CASSSWRGATNEKLFF.

The table lists this clonotype with a few counts. The chain uses TRBV5-4 and TRBJ2-3; the D gene is possibly TRBD2 (6 bases). The CDR3 extends over 15 amino acids. Trimming removed 2 bases from V and 1 base from J, with 11 bases in between. Germline V gene data show CDR1 as SGHNT and CDR2 as YYREEE (reference sequence). The CDR3 reads CASSLGGVGTDTQYF. CDR3 sequence (DNA): TGTGCCAGCAGCTTAGGCGGGGTGGGCACAGATACGCAGTATTTT.

This clonotype was recorded many times. The chain links TRBV6-1 to TRBJ2-1; 11 bases align to TRBD2. Trimming cost V 5 bases and J 7 bases; bases outside gene matches: 7. CDR1 and CDR2 (germline): MNHNS, SASEGT. There are 15 residues in the CDR3. The CDR3 DNA reads as TGTGCCAGCAGTACATTAGCGGGGGGGCCAAATGAGCAGTTCTTC. This encodes CASSTLAGGPNEQFF.

This clonotype was detected ten times or more. The CDR3 DNA reads as TGTGCCAGCGTCCGATTCGGGGAAGATACGCAGTATTTT. Translation gives CASVRFGEDTQYF. This chain links TRBV2 with TRBJ2-3; possible D gene TRBD2, 5 bases. Germline V gives CDR1 SNHLY, CDR2 FYNNEI. V lost 8 bases and J 5 bases, leaving 14 bases between the germline ends. CDR3 length: 13 amino acids.

The chain combines TRBV5-1 with TRBJ1-6; possibly TRBD1 for D (6 bases). V was pared by 4 bases and J by 5 bases, with 16 bases between. There are 16 residues in the CDR3. Germline V lookup: CDR1 SGHRS, CDR2 YFSETQ. The CDR3 nucleotides are TGCGCCAGCAGCCTAAGACGACAGGCTAATAATTCACCCCTCCACTTT. Protein product: CASSLRRQANNSPLHF.

The V gene is TRBV10-3, the J gene TRBJ2-5; D unresolved. The ends were cut back, 7 bases at V and 3 bases at J, with 9 bases in the middle. The germline CDR1 and CDR2 sequences are ENHRY and SYGVKD. The CDR3 is made up of 12 amino acids. This chain's CDR3 is CAIKGSEETQYF. The CDR3 nucleotides read TGTGCCATCAAAGGTTCGGAAGAGACCCAGTACTTC.

This clonotype has more than one count but fewer than ten. The V gene is TRBV12-3 or TRBV12-4, the J gene TRBJ2-5; the D call may be TRBD1 or TRBD2 (7 bases each). V lost 5 bases to trimming and J lost 5 bases, with 33 bases between them. The CDR3 totals 20 residues. CDR3 sequence: CASSHRGRGLLYLEGETQYF. The CDR3 nucleotides read TGTGCCAGCAGTCACCGAGGGAGGGGGCTCCTTTATCTGGAGGGCGAGACCCAGTACTTC.

A few counts support this clonotype. The rearrangement joins TRBV20-1 to TRBJ2-5; D gene ambiguous. CDR3 length: 12 residues. Trimming pared 1 base from V and 3 bases from J, leaving 6 bases between. Germline loops: CDR1 DFQATT, CDR2 SNEGSKA (reference sequence). CDR3 sequence: CSARGAEETQYF. CDR3 nucleotides: TGCAGTGCTAGAGGGGCCGAAGAGACCCAGTACTTC.

This clonotype has only a few counts. The gene calls are TRBV5-6 and TRBJ2-3; D may be TRBD2 (6 bases). The length of the CDR3 is 12 residues. V lost 5 bases to trimming and J lost 9 bases, with 13 bases between them. The germline CDR1 and CDR2 sequences are SGHDT and YYEEEE. The CDR3 nucleotides read TGTGCCAGCAGTCGGGACTTCGAAACGCAGTATTTT. This encodes CASSRDFETQYF.